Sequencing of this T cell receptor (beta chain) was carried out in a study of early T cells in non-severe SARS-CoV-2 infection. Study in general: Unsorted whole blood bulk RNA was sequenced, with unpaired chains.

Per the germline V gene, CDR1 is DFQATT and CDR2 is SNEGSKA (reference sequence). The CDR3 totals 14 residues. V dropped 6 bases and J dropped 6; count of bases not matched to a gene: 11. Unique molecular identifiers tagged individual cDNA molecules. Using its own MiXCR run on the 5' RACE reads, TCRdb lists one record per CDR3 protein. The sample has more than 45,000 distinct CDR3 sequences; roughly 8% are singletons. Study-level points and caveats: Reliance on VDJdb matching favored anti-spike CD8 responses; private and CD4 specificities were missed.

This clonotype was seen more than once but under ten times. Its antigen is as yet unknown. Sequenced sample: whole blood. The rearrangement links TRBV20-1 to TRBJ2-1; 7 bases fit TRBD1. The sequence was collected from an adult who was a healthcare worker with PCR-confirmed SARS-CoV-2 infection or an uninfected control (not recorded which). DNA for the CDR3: TGCAGTGCGGCTACCCGACAGGGTCGCAATGAGCAGTTCTTC. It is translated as CSAATRQGRNEQFF.